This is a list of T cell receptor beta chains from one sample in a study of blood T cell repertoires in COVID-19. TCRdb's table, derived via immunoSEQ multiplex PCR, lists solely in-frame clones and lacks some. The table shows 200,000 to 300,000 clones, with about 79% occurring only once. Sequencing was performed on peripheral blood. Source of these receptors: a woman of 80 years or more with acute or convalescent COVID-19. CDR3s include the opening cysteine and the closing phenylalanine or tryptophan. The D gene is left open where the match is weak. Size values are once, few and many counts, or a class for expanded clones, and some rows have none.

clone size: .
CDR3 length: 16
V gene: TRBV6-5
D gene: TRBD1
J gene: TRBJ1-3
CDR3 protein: CASSYSRTGLGNTIYF
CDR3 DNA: TGTGCCAGCAGTTACTCCAGGACAGGTCTGGGAAACACCATATATTTT

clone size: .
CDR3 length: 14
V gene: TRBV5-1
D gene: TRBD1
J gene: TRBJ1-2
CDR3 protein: CASRKTGVDYGYTF
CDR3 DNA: TGCGCCAGCAGGAAAACAGGGGTGGACTATGGCTACACCTTC

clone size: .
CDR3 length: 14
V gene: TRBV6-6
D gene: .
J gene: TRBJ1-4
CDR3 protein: CASSQRTENEKLFF
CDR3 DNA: TGTGCCAGCAGCCAAAGGACAGAGAATGAAAAACTGTTTTTT

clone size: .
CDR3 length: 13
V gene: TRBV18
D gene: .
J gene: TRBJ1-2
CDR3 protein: CASSPETDYGYTF
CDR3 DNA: TGTGCCAGCTCACCTGAGACAGACTATGGCTACACCTTC

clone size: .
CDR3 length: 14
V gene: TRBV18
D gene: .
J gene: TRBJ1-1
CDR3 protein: CASSPLPVNTEAFF
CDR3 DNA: TGTGCCAGCTCACCACTTCCAGTGAACACTGAAGCTTTCTTT

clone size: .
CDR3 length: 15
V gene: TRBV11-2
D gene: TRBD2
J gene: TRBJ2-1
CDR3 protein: CASSHLADSYNEQFF
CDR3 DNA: TGTGCCAGCAGTCATCTAGCGGACTCCTACAATGAGCAGTTCTTC

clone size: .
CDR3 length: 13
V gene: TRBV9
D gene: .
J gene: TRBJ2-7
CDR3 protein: CASSVEGGGEQYF
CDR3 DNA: TGTGCCAGCAGCGTGGAAGGAGGTGGCGAGCAGTACTTC

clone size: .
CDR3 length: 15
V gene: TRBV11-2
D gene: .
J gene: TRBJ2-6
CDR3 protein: CASSLVNSGANVLTF
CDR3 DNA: TGTGCCAGCAGCTTAGTCAACTCTGGGGCCAACGTCCTGACTTTC

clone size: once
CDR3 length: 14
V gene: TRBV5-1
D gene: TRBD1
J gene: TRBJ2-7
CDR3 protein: CASSRATGINEQYF
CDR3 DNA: TGCGCCAGCAGCAGGGCGACAGGGATCAACGAGCAGTACTTC

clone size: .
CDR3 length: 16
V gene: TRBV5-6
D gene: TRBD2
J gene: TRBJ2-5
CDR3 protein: CASSPTSGGFRETQYF
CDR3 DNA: TGTGCCAGCAGCCCGACTAGCGGGGGCTTCCGAGAGACCCAGTACTTC

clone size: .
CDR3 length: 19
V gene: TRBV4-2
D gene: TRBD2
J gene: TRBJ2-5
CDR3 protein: CASSQDGPATAGGEETQYF
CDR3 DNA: TGTGCCAGCAGCCAAGATGGGCCTGCTACAGCGGGGGGAGAGGAGACCCAGTACTTC

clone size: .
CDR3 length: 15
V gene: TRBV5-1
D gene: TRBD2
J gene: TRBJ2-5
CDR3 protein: CASSFAGTSGETQYF
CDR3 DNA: TGCGCCAGCAGCTTTGCGGGGACTAGCGGGGAGACCCAGTACTTC

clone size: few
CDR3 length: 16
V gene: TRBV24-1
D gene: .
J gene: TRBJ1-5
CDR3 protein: CATSDLGAEDGQPQHF
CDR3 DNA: TGTGCCACCAGTGATTTGGGTGCGGAGGACGGCCAGCCCCAGCATTTT

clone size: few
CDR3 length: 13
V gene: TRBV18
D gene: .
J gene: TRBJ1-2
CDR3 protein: CASSPQEGYGYTF
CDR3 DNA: TGTGCCAGCTCACCCCAGGAGGGCTATGGCTACACCTTC

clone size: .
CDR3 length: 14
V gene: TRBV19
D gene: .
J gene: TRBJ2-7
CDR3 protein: CASSIMVSSYEQYF
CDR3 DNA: TGTGCCAGTAGTATAATGGTCAGCTCCTACGAGCAGTACTTC

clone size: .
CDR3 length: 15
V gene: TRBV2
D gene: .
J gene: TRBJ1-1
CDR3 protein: CASSQRRGDVTEAFF
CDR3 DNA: TGTGCCAGCAGTCAACGTCGGGGGGACGTGACTGAAGCTTTCTTT

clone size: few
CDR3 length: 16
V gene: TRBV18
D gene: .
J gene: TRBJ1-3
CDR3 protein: CASSPIQPGSGNTIYF
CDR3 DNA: TGTGCCAGCTCACCGATACAGCCAGGCTCTGGAAACACCATATATTTT

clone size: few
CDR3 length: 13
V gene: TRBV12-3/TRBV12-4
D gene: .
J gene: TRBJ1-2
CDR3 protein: CASSLSGNYGYTF
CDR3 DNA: TGTGCCAGCAGTCTTTCAGGCAACTATGGCTACACCTTC

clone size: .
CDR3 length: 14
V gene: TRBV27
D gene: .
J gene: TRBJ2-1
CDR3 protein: CASTRAQPYNEQFF
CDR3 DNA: TGTGCCAGCACCAGGGCTCAACCATACAATGAGCAGTTCTTC

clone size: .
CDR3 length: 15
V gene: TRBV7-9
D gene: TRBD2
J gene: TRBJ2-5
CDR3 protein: CASSGGTSGQETQYF
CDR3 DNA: TGTGCCAGCAGCGGAGGGACTAGCGGCCAAGAGACCCAGTACTTC

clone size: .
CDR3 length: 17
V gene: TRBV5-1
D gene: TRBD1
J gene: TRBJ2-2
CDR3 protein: CASSPRGTSSNTGELFF
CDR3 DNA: TGCGCCAGCAGCCCCAGGGGGACCAGTTCGAACACCGGGGAGCTGTTTTTT

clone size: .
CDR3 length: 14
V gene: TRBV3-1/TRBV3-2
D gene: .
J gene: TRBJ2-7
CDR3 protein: CASSTGSNTYEQYF
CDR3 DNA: TGTGCCAGCAGCACCGGGTCCAACACCTACGAGCAGTACTTC

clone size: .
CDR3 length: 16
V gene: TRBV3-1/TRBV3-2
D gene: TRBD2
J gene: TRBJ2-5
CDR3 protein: CASSQWRGAGQETQYF
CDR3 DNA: TGTGCCAGCAGCCAATGGCGGGGGGCGGGACAAGAGACCCAGTACTTC

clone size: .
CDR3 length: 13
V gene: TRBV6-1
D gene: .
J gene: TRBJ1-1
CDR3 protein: CASSDQKNTEAFF
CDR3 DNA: TGTGCCAGCAGTGACCAGAAGAACACTGAAGCTTTCTTT

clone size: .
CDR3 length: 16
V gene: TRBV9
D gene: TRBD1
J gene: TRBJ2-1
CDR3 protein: CASSVTSGQIYNEQFF
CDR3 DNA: TGTGCCAGCAGCGTAACTTCGGGACAGATCTACAATGAGCAGTTCTTC

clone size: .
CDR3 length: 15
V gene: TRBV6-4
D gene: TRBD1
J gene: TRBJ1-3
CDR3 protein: CASRTGQGSGNTIYF
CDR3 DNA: TGTGCCAGCAGAACTGGACAGGGCTCGGGAAACACCATATATTTT

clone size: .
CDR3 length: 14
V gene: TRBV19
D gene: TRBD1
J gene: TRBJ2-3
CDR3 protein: CASTPDRATGTQYF
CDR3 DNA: TGTGCCAGTACCCCGGACAGGGCTACAGGGACGCAGTATTTT

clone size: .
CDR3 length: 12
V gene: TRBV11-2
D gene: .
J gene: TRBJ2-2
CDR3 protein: CASSFPMGELFF
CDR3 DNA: TGTGCCAGCAGCTTCCCCATGGGGGAGCTGTTTTTT

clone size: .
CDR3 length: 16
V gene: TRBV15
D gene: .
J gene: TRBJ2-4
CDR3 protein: CATSRAQQVPKNIQYF
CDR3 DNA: TGTGCCACCAGCAGAGCCCAACAGGTGCCCAAAAACATTCAGTACTTC

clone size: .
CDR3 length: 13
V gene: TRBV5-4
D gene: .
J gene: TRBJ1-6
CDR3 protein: CASSLERSSPLHF
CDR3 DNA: TGTGCCAGCAGCTTGGAACGGAGCTCACCCCTCCACTTT

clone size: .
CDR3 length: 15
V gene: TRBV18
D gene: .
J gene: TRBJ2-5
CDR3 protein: CASSPPGHPKETQYF
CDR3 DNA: TGTGCCAGCTCACCACCTGGCCATCCGAAAGAGACCCAGTACTTC

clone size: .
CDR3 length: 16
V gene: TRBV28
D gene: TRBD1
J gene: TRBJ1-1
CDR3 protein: CASSLQGGQGNTEAFF
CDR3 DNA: TGTGCCAGCAGTTTGCAGGGGGGACAGGGGAACACTGAAGCTTTCTTT

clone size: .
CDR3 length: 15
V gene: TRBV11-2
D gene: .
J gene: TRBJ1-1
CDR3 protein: CASSLDGRERGGAFF
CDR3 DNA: TGTGCCAGCAGCTTAGATGGACGGGAGCGCGGTGGAGCTTTCTTT

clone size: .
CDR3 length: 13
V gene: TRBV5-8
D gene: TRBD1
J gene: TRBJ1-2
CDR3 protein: CASSPDRVGGYTF
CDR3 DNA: TGTGCCAGCAGCCCGGACAGGGTCGGAGGCTACACCTTC

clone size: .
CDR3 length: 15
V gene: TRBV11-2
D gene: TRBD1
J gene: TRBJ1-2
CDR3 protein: CASSPWGQFSYGYTF
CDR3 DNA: TGTGCCAGCAGCCCGTGGGGACAGTTTAGCTATGGCTACACCTTC

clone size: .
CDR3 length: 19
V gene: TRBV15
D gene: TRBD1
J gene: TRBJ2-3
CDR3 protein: CATSRERWAPGGYTDTQYF
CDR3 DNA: TGTGCCACCAGCAGAGAGAGATGGGCTCCAGGGGGCTACACAGATACGCAGTATTTT

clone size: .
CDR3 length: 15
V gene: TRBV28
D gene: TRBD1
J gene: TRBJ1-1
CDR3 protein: CASSTPQGARTEAFF
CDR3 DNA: TGTGCCAGCAGCACCCCACAGGGGGCGCGCACTGAAGCTTTCTTT

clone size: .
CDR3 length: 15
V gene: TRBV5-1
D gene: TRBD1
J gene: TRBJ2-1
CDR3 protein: CASSEGQSSYNEQFF
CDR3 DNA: TGCGCCAGCAGCGAGGGACAGAGCTCCTACAATGAGCAGTTCTTC

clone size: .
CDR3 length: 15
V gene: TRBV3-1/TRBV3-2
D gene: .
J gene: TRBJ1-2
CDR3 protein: CASSPGPAGSDGYTF
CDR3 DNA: TGTGCCAGCAGCCCGGGCCCCGCGGGGAGCGATGGCTACACCTTC

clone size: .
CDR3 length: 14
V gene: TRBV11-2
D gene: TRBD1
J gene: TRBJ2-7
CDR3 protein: CASSRTGTAYEQYF
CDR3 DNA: TGTGCCAGCAGCCGCACCGGGACAGCCTACGAGCAGTACTTC

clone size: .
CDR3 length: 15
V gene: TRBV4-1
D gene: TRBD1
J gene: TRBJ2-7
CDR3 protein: CASSQGRQGVYEQYF
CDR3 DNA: TGCGCCAGCAGCCAAGGGCGGCAGGGGGTTTACGAGCAGTACTTC

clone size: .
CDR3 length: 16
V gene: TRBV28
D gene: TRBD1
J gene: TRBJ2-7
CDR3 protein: CASSFRPDRGSYEQYF
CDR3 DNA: TGTGCCAGCAGTTTTCGTCCCGACAGGGGCTCCTACGAGCAGTACTTC

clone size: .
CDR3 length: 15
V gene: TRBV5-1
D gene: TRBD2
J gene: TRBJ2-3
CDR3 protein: CASSSSGGAPDTQYF
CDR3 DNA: TGCGCCAGCAGTTCTAGCGGGGGGGCTCCAGATACGCAGTATTTT

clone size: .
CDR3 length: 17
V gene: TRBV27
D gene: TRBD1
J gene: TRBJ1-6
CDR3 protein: CASRPDRGSSYNSPLHF
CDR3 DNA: TGTGCCAGCAGGCCCGACAGGGGGAGCTCCTATAATTCACCCCTCCACTTT

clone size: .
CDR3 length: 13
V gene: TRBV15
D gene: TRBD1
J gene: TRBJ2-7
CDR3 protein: CATSAGTGYEQYF
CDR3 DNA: TGTGCCACCAGCGCCGGGACAGGGTACGAGCAGTACTTC

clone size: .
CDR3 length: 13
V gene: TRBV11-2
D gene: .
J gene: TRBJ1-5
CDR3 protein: CASSTDGVGPQHF
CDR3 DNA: TGTGCCAGCAGCACTGACGGAGTGGGGCCCCAGCATTTT